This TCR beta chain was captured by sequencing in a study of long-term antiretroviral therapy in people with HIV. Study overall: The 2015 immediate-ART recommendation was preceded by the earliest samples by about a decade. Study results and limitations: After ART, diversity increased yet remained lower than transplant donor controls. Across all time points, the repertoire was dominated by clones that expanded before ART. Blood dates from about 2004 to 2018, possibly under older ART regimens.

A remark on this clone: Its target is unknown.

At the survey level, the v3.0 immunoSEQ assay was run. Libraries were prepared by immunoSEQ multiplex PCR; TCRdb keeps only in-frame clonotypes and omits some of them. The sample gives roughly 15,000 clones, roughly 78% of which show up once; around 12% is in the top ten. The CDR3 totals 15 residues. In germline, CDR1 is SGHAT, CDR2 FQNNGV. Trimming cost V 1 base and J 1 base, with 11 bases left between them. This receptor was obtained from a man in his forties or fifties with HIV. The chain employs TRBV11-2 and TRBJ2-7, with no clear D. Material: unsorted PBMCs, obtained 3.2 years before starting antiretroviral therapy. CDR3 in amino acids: CASSLGPLGSYEQYF. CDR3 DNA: TGTGCCAGCAGCTTAGGACCGCTGGGGTCCTACGAGCAGTACTTC.